The 31 T cell receptor beta chains below come from one sample, sequenced in a study of T-cell memory formation after mild COVID-19. TCRdb passed the 5' RACE reads through MiXCR, listing each CDR3 protein once. The repertoire includes tens of thousands of distinct CDR3 sequences, 10% to 15% of them detected once, and over 25% sits in the top ten. The material sequenced was PBMCs or a T cell subset sorted from them (not recorded which). The receptors were sampled from an adult woman who had mild COVID-19 (a few samples of this study predate the infection). Cell type and time point are not known.

V usage is TRBV19 and J usage is TRBJ2-7; the D gene is possibly TRBD2 (6 bases). V was cut by 5 bases and J by 0 bases, with 8 bases left in between. The CDR3 totals 13 residues. Germline V gene data show CDR1 as LNHDA and CDR2 as SQIVND (reference sequence). The CDR3 DNA reads TGTGCCAGTAGTTGGGGGGACTCCTACGAGCAGTACTTC. Translating it yields CASSWGDSYEQYF.

The chain employs TRBV12-3 or TRBV12-4 and TRBJ1-2; D might be TRBD1 (6 bases). The CDR3 contains 15 residues. V was cut by 6 bases and J by 2 bases, with 16 bases left in between. This CDR3 is CASSHPGGFNYGYTF. DNA for the CDR3: TGTGCCAGCAGCCACCCTGGGGGCTTCAACTATGGCTACACCTTC.

In its sample, this clonotype was seen many times. The chain joins TRBV12-3 or TRBV12-4 to TRBJ2-7; maybe TRBD1 (6 bases). The CDR3 length is 14 residues. Trimming shortened V by 5 bases and J by 0 bases, and 11 bases separated the two germline ends. CDR3 bases: TGTGCCAGCAGTGGGGACATAGACTCCTACGAGCAGTACTTC. Translating gives CASSGDIDSYEQYF.

The V gene is TRBV30, the J gene TRBJ2-3; 7 positions agree with TRBD2. Germline CDR1 reads GTSNPN; CDR2 reads SVGIG (reference sequence). Germline trimming cut 4 bases from V and 5 bases from J; bases unmatched to any gene: 6. CDR3 length: 13 amino acids. CDR3: CAWMSGAEDTQYF. The CDR3 DNA reads as TGTGCCTGGATGAGCGGGGCCGAAGATACGCAGTATTTT.

This clonotype turned up a few times. The rearrangement joins TRBV12-3 or TRBV12-4 to TRBJ2-7; perhaps TRBD2 as D (5 bases). CDR3 length: 14 residues. Trimming left V 3 bases short and J 2 bases short, with 11 bases between. In DNA form, the CDR3 reads TGTGCCAGCAGTTTGGGAGCCGAACCCTACGAGCAGTACTTC. Encoded protein: CASSLGAEPYEQYF.

The gene calls are TRBV27 and TRBJ2-1; no firm D call. CDR1 is MNHEY and CDR2 is SMNVEV in the germline V gene (reference sequence). The length of the CDR3 is 14 residues. V lost 5 bases, J lost 2 bases, and 10 bases lay in between. The CDR3 region is CASSPAHAYNEQFF. The CDR3 DNA reads as TGTGCCAGCAGTCCAGCTCACGCCTACAATGAGCAGTTCTTC.

The J gene is TRBJ2-3, the V gene TRBV12-3 or TRBV12-4; TRBD1 agrees at 8 bases. J was trimmed by 2 bases and V by 7 bases; bases with no gene match: 11. The CDR3 is 16 amino acids. The CDR3 here is CASISHAGQDTDTQYF. The CDR3 bases are TGTGCCAGCATCTCTCATGCGGGACAGGACACAGATACGCAGTATTTT.

Many counts were recorded for this clonotype. CDR3 amino acids: CASGPGQGMYNEQFF. The CDR3 region has the DNA TGTGCTAGTGGCCCGGGACAAGGGATGTACAATGAGCAGTTCTTC. This sequence joins TRBV12-5 and TRBJ2-1, with D perhaps TRBD1 (6 bases). V gave up 6 bases and J gave up 4 bases, with 16 bases separating them. Germline values: CDR1 LGHNT, CDR2 FRNRAP. The CDR3 length is 15 residues.

The chain links TRBV7-9 to TRBJ2-1, with 9 bases that match TRBD1. From germline, CDR1 is SEHNR and CDR2 FQNEAQ (reference sequence). This CDR3 spans 19 amino acids. V was clipped by 5 bases and J by 3 bases; unmatched bases: 17. The chain's CDR3 is CASSTSGQGRGIRYNEQFF. CDR3 nucleotide sequence: TGTGCCAGCAGCACGTCGGGACAGGGAAGAGGTATTCGCTACAATGAGCAGTTCTTC.

This clonotype came up a few times. The chain recombines TRBV7-9 with TRBJ2-1, with a possible D match to TRBD2 (6 bases). CDR1 is SEHNR and CDR2 is FQNEAQ in the germline V gene (reference sequence). The CDR3 sequence is 16 residues long. V was clipped by 8 bases and J by 0 bases, with 17 bases between them. DNA for the CDR3: TGTGCCAGCCTCTTTTCGGGAGTGTCCTCCTACAATGAGCAGTTCTTC. Its translation: CASLFSGVSSYNEQFF.

This chain links TRBV12-3 or TRBV12-4 with TRBJ2-3, with a weak D call TRBD1 (5 bases). V lost 1 base and J 5 bases, leaving 10 bases between the germline ends. This CDR3 region has 14 residues. The CDR3 loop is CASSLGLQVDTQYF. The CDR3 bases are TGTGCCAGCAGTTTAGGGCTACAGGTAGATACGCAGTATTTT.

The chain combines TRBV20-1 with TRBJ2-1; D gene unclear. The CDR3 spans 11 residues. The germline gives CDR1 DFQATT, CDR2 SNEGSKA (reference sequence). The V gene lost 5 bases and the J gene lost 10 bases, with 12 bases spanning the gap. Here the CDR3 DNA reads TGCAGTGCTGCGAATCTCTACGAGCAGTTCTTC. It is translated as CSAANLYEQFF.

The CDR3 DNA sequence: TGTGCCAGCAGTGAGGACTCGACTAAGTACCAAGAGACCCAGTACTTC. This translates into CASSEDSTKYQETQYF. J is TRBJ2-5 and V is TRBV6-1; a possible D gene is TRBD2 (5 bases). Germline values: CDR1 MNHNS, CDR2 SASEGT. V lost 3 bases to trimming and J lost 0 bases, with 14 bases between them. CDR3 length: 16 residues.

This clonotype was observed a few times. The rearrangement links TRBV7-9 to TRBJ2-7; 8 nucleotides line up with TRBD1. The CDR3 consists of 16 residues. CDR1 and CDR2 from the germline V gene are SEHNR and FQNEAQ (reference sequence). Trimming took 2 bases from V and 3 from J; bases not matched to a gene: 9. CDR3 coding DNA: TGTGCCAGCAGCTTAAGCCCGGGACAGGAAAACTACGAGCAGTACTTC. Translation: CASSLSPGQENYEQYF.

The rearrangement joins TRBV7-6 to TRBJ2-1; possibly TRBD1 or TRBD2 for D (5 bases each). CDR3 length: 15 residues. The germline gives CDR1 SGHVS, CDR2 FNYEAQ. The V and J ends lost 6 bases and 10 bases respectively, with 22 bases between them. The DNA of the CDR3 is TGTGCCAGCAGGCGATCACGGGACGCATCCGGGGAGCAGTTCTTC. This encodes CASRRSRDASGEQFF.

The CDR3 DNA follows: TGTGCCAGCAGGGGGGCGGAAGGAACTGAAGCTTTCTTT. It codes for CASRGAEGTEAFF. The chain is built from TRBV7-6 and TRBJ1-1, with D tentatively TRBD1 (6 bases). The CDR3 is 13 amino acids. CDR1 is SGHVS, CDR2 FNYEAQ, per germline. The V end was cut by 6 bases, the J end by 5 bases, with 13 bases between.

This clonotype was counted once. This sequence joins TRBV7-6 and TRBJ2-1; 7 bases are a match to TRBD2. Per germline, CDR1 SGHVS and CDR2 FNYEAQ. J was trimmed by 8 bases and V by 0 bases; bases with no gene match: 7. CDR3 length: 15 amino acids. CDR3 residues: CASSLAGGPADEQFF. The CDR3 coding sequence is TGTGCCAGCAGCTTAGCGGGAGGGCCAGCCGATGAGCAGTTCTTC.

The chain couples TRBV30 to TRBJ2-7, with TRBD1 matching over 7 bases. The CDR3 extends over 12 amino acids. The ends lost 4 bases at V and 2 bases at J; junction bases unmatched: 2. Germline V CDR1 and CDR2: GTSNPN, SVGIG (reference sequence). The CDR3 here is CAWTGGPYEQYF. The CDR3 region has the DNA TGTGCCTGGACAGGGGGTCCCTACGAGCAGTACTTC.

This clonotype came up a few times. The chain combines TRBV29-1 with TRBJ1-2; tentative D call: TRBD1 (5 bases). The CDR3 spans 11 residues. Between the trimmed V and J ends, which lost 6 bases and 7 bases, there was a span of 12 bases. The germline gives CDR1 SQVTM, CDR2 ANQGSEA. CDR3 residues: CSVRQGTGYTF. The CDR3 DNA reads TGCAGCGTCCGGCAGGGTACTGGCTACACCTTC.

V gene TRBV24-1 combines with J gene TRBJ2-3; possible D gene TRBD1, 6 bases. The germline CDR1 and CDR2 sequences are KGHDR and SFDVKD. With 4 bases removed from V and 0 bases from J, the gap between germline ends came to 13 bases. This CDR3 spans 16 amino acids. CDR3 sequence: CATSEDGTPSTDTQYF. DNA of the CDR3: TGTGCCACCAGTGAGGACGGGACACCCAGCACAGATACGCAGTATTTT.

This clonotype was picked up a small number of times. Here the CDR3 DNA reads TGCAGCGTTGAAAAGTCCTCTGGGGCCAACGTCCTGACTTTC. Its protein is CSVEKSSGANVLTF. V usage is TRBV29-1 and J usage is TRBJ2-6; no clear D gene. The V gene lost 2 bases and the J gene lost 0 bases, with 5 bases spanning the gap. Germline lookup yields CDR1 SQVTM and CDR2 ANQGSEA. The CDR3 has 14 amino acids.

The chain has TRBV7-9 and TRBJ2-3, with 7 bases aligning to TRBD2. The germline V gene encodes CDR1 SEHNR and CDR2 FQNEAQ (reference sequence). J lost 1 base, V lost 3 bases, and 10 bases had no gene match. This CDR3 has 17 residues. CDR3 sequence reads: CASSFPSSGDRTDTQYF. CDR3 DNA: TGTGCCAGCAGCTTTCCCTCGAGCGGGGATCGCACAGATACGCAGTATTTT.

The chain joins TRBV6-1 to TRBJ1-2; 7 nucleotides match TRBD1. The ends lost 8 bases at V and 1 base at J; junction bases unmatched: 10. Germline CDR1 MNHNS, CDR2 SASEGT. The CDR3 totals 15 residues. The CDR3 loop reads CASSPLGTDNYGYTF. The CDR3 nucleotides are TGTGCCAGCTCACCTCTCGGGACAGATAACTATGGCTACACCTTC.

This clonotype was observed at least ten times. J is TRBJ2-1 and V is TRBV12-3 or TRBV12-4; a weak D match, TRBD2 (5 bases). V was trimmed by 8 bases and J by 3 bases, leaving 14 bases between them. The CDR3 spans 14 residues. In DNA form, the CDR3 reads TGTGCCAGCCCCGGAGGAGTCAACTACAATGAGCAGTTCTTC. Protein product: CASPGGVNYNEQFF.

The chain carries TRBV6-6 and TRBJ2-5; D uncertain. This CDR3 spans 13 amino acids. Trimming cost V 0 bases and J 5 bases, with 7 bases left between them. Germline CDR1 and CDR2: MNHNY and SVGAGI (reference sequence). The CDR3 bases are TGTGCCAGCAGTTACTCGGTAGGGGAGACCCAGTACTTC. It codes for CASSYSVGETQYF.

This clonotype turned up a few times. The chain joins TRBV6-5 to TRBJ2-1; D possibly matches TRBD1 or TRBD2 (5 bases each). This CDR3 has 14 residues. Germline CDR1 is MNHEY and CDR2 is SVGAGI. Trimming shortened V by 2 bases and J by 10 bases, and 15 bases separated the two germline ends. This CDR3 is CASSYRDQGKEQFF. The CDR3 DNA reads TGTGCCAGCAGTTACCGGGACCAAGGGAAGGAGCAGTTCTTC.

The chain uses TRBV4-1 and TRBJ2-7; tentatively, D is TRBD1 (6 bases). CDR3 length: 14 residues. V was pared by 3 bases and J by 1 base, with 10 bases between. Germline CDR1 and CDR2: MGHRA and YSYEKL. The CDR3: CASSHRTGSYEQYF. DNA for the CDR3: TGCGCCAGCAGCCATAGAACAGGGTCCTACGAGCAGTACTTC.

There are many counts of this clonotype. This chain connects TRBV20-1 to TRBJ2-7, with 8 bases identical to TRBD1. In germline, CDR1 is DFQATT, CDR2 SNEGSKA (reference sequence). The J segment lost 4 bases and the V segment lost 5 bases, leaving 7 bases of the junction unmatched. There are 13 residues in the CDR3. The chain's CDR3 is CSASWRTGYEQYF. The CDR3 DNA reads TGCAGTGCTTCCTGGCGGACAGGGTACGAGCAGTACTTC.

The chain has TRBV7-3 and TRBJ2-7; TRBD1 aligns across 8 bases. The junction had 2 bases not matched to a gene; V was cut back by 4 bases and J by 3 bases. The CDR3 loop spans 13 amino acids. Germline V gene data show CDR1 as SGHTA and CDR2 as FQGTGA. CDR3 in amino acids: CASSSGTGYEQYF. For the CDR3, the DNA is TGTGCCAGCAGCTCCGGGACAGGCTACGAGCAGTACTTC.

J is TRBJ1-3 and V is TRBV7-2; D is unresolved. Germline V lookup: CDR1 SGHTA, CDR2 FQGNSA. V lost 6 bases to trimming and J lost 2 bases, with 14 bases between them. This CDR3 has 15 amino acids. CDR3 DNA: TGTGCCAGCAGTCCCGCCTTTAGTCCTGGAAACACCATATATTTT. Translation gives CASSPAFSPGNTIYF.

This clonotype was counted ten times or more. The chain employs TRBV7-9 and TRBJ2-3, with TRBD2 identical over 7 bases. J was trimmed by 1 base and V by 4 bases; bases with no gene match: 5. From germline, CDR1 is SEHNR and CDR2 FQNEAQ (reference sequence). The CDR3 is made up of 15 amino acids. The CDR3 spells CASSSTSARTDTQYF. CDR3 DNA sequence: TGTGCCAGCAGCTCAACTAGCGCCCGCACAGATACGCAGTATTTT.